This entry lists 16 T cell receptor beta chains sequenced from one sample in a study of OX40 agonist ivuxolimab in advanced cancers. Clones were sequenced by immunoSEQ multiplex PCR, and TCRdb holds only the in-frame ones, with some missing. The table shows roughly 65,000 clones, with roughly 82% occurring only once. The sample was CD4+ or CD8+ T cells sorted from blood, taken in a trial of the OX40 agonist ivuxolimab. Receptors were obtained from an adult with an advanced solid tumor such as melanoma, head and neck, liver or kidney cancer.

The chain has TRBV6-5 and TRBJ1-1; 8 bases match TRBD1. Germline V gene data show CDR1 as MNHEY and CDR2 as SVGAGI. V dropped 5 bases and J dropped 6; count of bases not matched to a gene: 8. The CDR3 consists of 14 residues. This CDR3 is CASSPTGGRAEAFF. The CDR3 DNA sequence: TGTGCCAGCAGTCCCACAGGGGGGCGGGCTGAAGCTTTCTTT.

The chain has TRBV28 and TRBJ2-7; tentatively, D is TRBD1 (6 bases). Per the germline V gene, CDR1 is MDHEN and CDR2 is SYDVKM. V lost 3 bases and J lost 2, with 11 bases in between. The CDR3 is 14 amino acids. CDR3 sequence reads: CASSLSGQPYEQYF. In nucleotides, the CDR3 is TGTGCCAGCAGTTTGTCAGGACAGCCCTACGAGCAGTACTTC.

The chain has TRBV7-8 and TRBJ2-1; D possibly corresponds to TRBD1 (6 bases). The CDR3 totals 15 residues. V was cut by 0 bases and J by 7 bases, with 13 bases left in between. The germline gives CDR1 SGHVS, CDR2 FQNEAQ. CDR3 sequence (DNA): TGTGCCAGCAGCTTAGCAACAGGGATTACGAATGAGCAGTTCTTC. Protein sequence: CASSLATGITNEQFF.

The genes are TRBV19 and TRBJ2-7, with 7 bases fitting TRBD1. CDR1 is LNHDA and CDR2 is SQIVND in the germline V gene (reference sequence). The CDR3 sequence is 13 residues long. V lost 3 bases to trimming and J lost 6 bases; unmatched junction nucleotides: 5. The CDR3 sequence is CASSMDRRSEQYV. The CDR3 DNA is TGTGCCAGTAGTATGGACAGGAGAAGCGAGCAGTACGTC.

The chain has TRBV14 and TRBJ1-3; D ambiguous. V lost 4 bases to trimming and J lost 1 base, with 2 bases between them. The CDR3 totals 12 residues. From germline, CDR1 is SGHDN and CDR2 FVKESK. Here the CDR3 DNA reads TGTGCCAGCAGCCTATCTGGAAACACCATATATTTT. This gives the protein CASSLSGNTIYF.

The chain uses TRBV5-1 and TRBJ2-1; D is possibly TRBD2 (5 bases). Trimming pared 4 bases from V and 0 bases from J, leaving 11 bases between. The CDR3 is 15 residues long. The germline V gene encodes CDR1 SGHRS and CDR2 YFSETQ. The CDR3 DNA follows: TGCGCCAGCAGCCCCCAAAGCGGCTCCTACAATGAGCAGTTCTTC. This sequence encodes CASSPQSGSYNEQFF.

The J gene is TRBJ1-6, the V gene TRBV5-5, with unresolved D. V lost 0 bases and J 0 bases, leaving 7 bases between the germline ends. CDR1 is SGHKS and CDR2 is YYEKEE in the germline V gene (reference sequence). The CDR3 runs 16 residues. CDR3 sequence reads: CASSLGPSSYNSPLHF. CDR3 coding DNA: TGTGCCAGCAGCTTGGGACCGAGCTCCTATAATTCACCCCTCCACTTT.

This rearrangement joins TRBV30 to TRBJ2-1; D gene ambiguous. The germline V gene has CDR1 GTSNPN and CDR2 SVGIG (reference sequence). The length of the CDR3 is 13 residues. V shed 1 base and J shed 4 bases, with 8 bases lying between them. CDR3 DNA: TGTGCCTGGAGTGGTGGGAATTACAATGAGCAGTTCTTC. Translation gives CAWSGGNYNEQFF.

The rearrangement joins TRBV11-2 to TRBJ1-3; 11 nucleotides align to TRBD1. The CDR3 spans 16 residues. The germline CDR1 and CDR2 sequences are SGHAT and FQNNGV. V trimming: 4 bases; J trimming: 0 bases; junction bases outside the gene matches: 2. DNA for the CDR3: TGTGCCAGCAGCTGGACAGGGGGCCACTCTGGAAACACCATATATTTT. Amino acids: CASSWTGGHSGNTIYF.

The V and J genes are TRBV28 and TRBJ2-1; D not certain. The germline gives CDR1 MDHEN, CDR2 SYDVKM. The length of the CDR3 is 15 residues. V was trimmed by 4 bases and J by 10 bases, leaving 20 bases between them. This CDR3 reads CASSSRRKQAQEQFF. DNA for the CDR3: TGTGCCAGCAGTTCACGGCGGAAACAAGCACAGGAGCAGTTCTTC.

This clone appeared a single time. The chain has TRBV2 and TRBJ2-7; D uncertain. V lost 11 bases, J lost 0 bases, and 14 bases lay in between. Germline CDR1 reads SNHLY; CDR2 reads FYNNEI. The CDR3 length is 13 residues. The CDR3: CASRDGTSYEQYF. The CDR3 DNA follows: TGTGCCTCCCGAGACGGTACCTCCTACGAGCAGTACTTC.

This clone was seen only once. V and J are TRBV10-3 and TRBJ2-5, with TRBD2 matching over 11 bases. The CDR3 runs 15 residues. Germline CDR1 ENHRY, CDR2 SYGVKD. The V gene end was trimmed by 10 bases and the J gene end by 1 base; junction bases not matched to a gene: 8. CDR3 sequence: CATSTSGGGQETQYF. The CDR3 region has the DNA TGTGCCACCTCTACTAGCGGGGGTGGCCAAGAGACCCAGTACTTC.

Note on this clone: Other DNA variants within this sample encode the same CDR3. CDR3 in DNA: TGCAGCGTTGGGGGACAGGGTAATGAGCAGTTCTTC. Translation gives CSVGGQGNEQFF. This sequence joins TRBV29-1 and TRBJ2-1; TRBD1 matches 9 bases. Germline assignment: CDR1 SQVTM and CDR2 ANQGSEA. The CDR3 covers 12 residues. V dropped 4 bases and J dropped 7; count of bases not matched to a gene: 2.

For this clone: A read error may produce the germline difference seen at one junction end. V usage is TRBV2 and J usage is TRBJ2-3, with D perhaps assigned TRBD1 or TRBD2 (6 bases each). CDR3 length: 13 residues. Per the germline V gene, CDR1 is SNHLY and CDR2 is FYNNEI. CDR3 DNA: TGTGCCAGCAGTACAGGGAGGTCAGATACGCGGTATTTT. Translated: CASSTGRSDTRYF.

The chain is built from TRBV7-8 and TRBJ2-5, with 8 bases fitting TRBD2. Germline values: CDR1 SGHVS, CDR2 FQNEAQ. The CDR3 length is 17 residues. Trimming cost V 7 bases and J 1 base; bases outside gene matches: 14. The CDR3 region has the DNA TGTGCCAGCATTCACGGCGGGCGTAGCGGGGTCCAAGAGACCCAGTACTTC. Protein product: CASIHGGRSGVQETQYF.

The V gene is TRBV5-1, the J gene TRBJ2-3; the D call may be TRBD1 or TRBD2 (5 bases each). The CDR3 spans 14 residues. V shed 4 bases and J shed 4 bases, with 13 bases lying between them. Per the germline V gene, CDR1 is SGHRS and CDR2 is YFSETQ. The CDR3 region has the DNA TGCGCCAGCAGCCCCAGACGGGACCCAGATACGCAGTATTTT. It is translated as CASSPRRDPDTQYF.